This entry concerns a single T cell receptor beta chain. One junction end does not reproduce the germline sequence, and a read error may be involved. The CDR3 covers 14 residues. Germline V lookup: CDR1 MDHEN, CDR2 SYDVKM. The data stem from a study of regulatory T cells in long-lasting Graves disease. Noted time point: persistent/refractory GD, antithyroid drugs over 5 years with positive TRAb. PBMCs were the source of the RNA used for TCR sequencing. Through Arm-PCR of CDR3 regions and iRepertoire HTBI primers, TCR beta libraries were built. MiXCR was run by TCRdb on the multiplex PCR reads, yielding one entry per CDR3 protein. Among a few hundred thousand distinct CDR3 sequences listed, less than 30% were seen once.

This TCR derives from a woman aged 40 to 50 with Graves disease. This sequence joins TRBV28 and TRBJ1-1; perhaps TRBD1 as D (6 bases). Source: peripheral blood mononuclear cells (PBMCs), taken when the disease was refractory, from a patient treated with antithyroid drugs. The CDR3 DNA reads TGTGCCAGCAGCTTCGGGGGCCCGAACGCTGAAGCTTTCTTT. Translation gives CASSFGGPNAEAFF.